What follows describes a single T cell receptor beta chain. Its antigen is unknown. The data are from a study of immune evolution from preneoplasia to lung adenocarcinoma. Study-level points and caveats: Compared with EGFR-mutant or double wild-type lesions, KRAS-mutant nodules were more clonal. Normal lung had highest clonality; later lesions appeared denser, more diverse.

Here immunoSEQ multiplex PCR was the method, and the copy in TCRdb shows in-frame clones only, minus some. In the table there are tens of thousands of clones, 70% to 85% of which are singletons. The sample taken for sequencing was FFPE invasive lung adenocarcinoma tissue. This TCR came from a person in their sixties with lung adenocarcinoma.

CDR3 sequence: CASSPWAGSTDTQYF. The CDR3 DNA reads TGTGCCAGCTCACCATGGGCAGGGAGCACAGATACGCAGTATTTT. The chain joins TRBV18 to TRBJ2-3; possible D gene TRBD1, 5 bases. Germline values: CDR1 KGHSH, CDR2 LQKENI. The CDR3 loop spans 15 amino acids. Trimming took off 2 bases at V and 0 bases at J, with 9 bases between the two ends. The complete variable domain, with remaining parts taken from reference TRBV18 and TRBJ2-3, reads NAGVMQNPRHLVRRRGQEARLRCSPMKGHSHVYWYRQLPEEGLKFMVYLQKENIIDESGMPKERFSAEFPKEGPSILRIQQVVRGDSAAYFCASSPWAGSTDTQYFGPGTRLTVL.